These 26 T cell receptor beta chains share one sample of origin, sequenced in a study of blood T cells in healthy people across ages. Through a sample-barcoded 5' primer and a J-beta primer mix, a second PCR was run for roughly 7 to 12 cycles. TCRdb re-called the 5' RACE reads with MiXCR, one entry per CDR3 protein. The sample consists of around 1.1 million distinct CDR3 sequences, roughly two fifths of them appearing once. The material sequenced was blood. The receptors shown here come from a man between 18 and 29 years old in good health.

J is TRBJ2-2 and V is TRBV12-5; D is unclear. Trimming removed 0 bases from V and 4 bases from J, with 3 bases in between. The CDR3 has 13 residues. CDR1 is LGHNT and CDR2 is FRNRAP in the germline V gene. The DNA of the CDR3 is TGTGCTAGTGGTTTGGTATCCACCGGGGAGCTGTTTTTT. Translating gives CASGLVSTGELFF.

The chain combines TRBV21-1 with TRBJ2-5; TRBD2, as called in the table, went unchecked against the DNA. TRBV21-1 is a listed pseudogene. This CDR3 is built from 16 residues. CDR3 region: CASSSYSGGSPSTQYF. CDR3 nucleotides: TGTGCCAGCAGCAGTTATAGCGGGGGATCTCCCTCGACCCAGTACTTC.

This clonotype was counted only a few times. The chain's CDR3 is CASSPRGTNNEQFF. DNA of the CDR3: TGTGCCAGCTCACCAAGAGGCACCAACAATGAGCAGTTCTTC. This chain uses TRBV18 with TRBJ2-1; D remains ambiguous. The CDR3 is made up of 14 amino acids. The V gene lost 2 bases and the J gene lost 5 bases, with 10 bases spanning the gap. The germline V gene has CDR1 KGHSH and CDR2 LQKENI. The variable domain in full, completed from reference TRBV18 and TRBJ2-1, reads NAGVMQNPRHLVRRRGQEARLRCSPMKGHSHVYWYRQLPEEGLKFMVYLQKENIIDESGMPKERFSAEFPKEGPSILRIQQVVRGDSAAYFCASSPRGTNNEQFFGPGTRLTVL.

To note about this clonotype: The junction and the germline gene differ at one end; a read error may be behind it. CDR3 sequence (DNA): TGTGCCAGCAGGGAAGGACTAGCGGGCAATGAGCAGTTCTTC. It specifies CASREGLAGNEQFF. The chain couples TRBV2 to TRBJ2-1; TRBD2 agrees at 11 bases. Germline-derived CDR1 and CDR2 are SNHLY and FYNNEI. This CDR3 has 14 amino acids.

This CDR3 is CAWSRGIPNYGYTF. CDR3 bases: TGTGCCTGGAGTAGGGGAATCCCTAACTATGGCTACACCTTC. The chain recombines TRBV30 with TRBJ1-2, with D possibly TRBD1 on 5 matching bases. The ends were cut back, 2 bases at V and 0 bases at J, with 10 bases in the middle. The germline CDR1 and CDR2 sequences are GTSNPN and SVGIG (reference sequence). CDR3 length: 14 residues.

This clonotype was seen only a few times. The genes are TRBV20-1 and TRBJ2-1; D is possibly TRBD2 (6 bases). The CDR3 sequence is 15 residues long. The ends were cut back, 2 bases at V and 2 bases at J, with 13 bases in the middle. From germline, CDR1 is DFQATT and CDR2 SNEGSKA (reference sequence). The CDR3 DNA is TGCAGTGCTAGACAGGGAGGCCGGACCTACAATGAGCAGTTCTTC. Its protein is CSARQGGRTYNEQFF.

The chain carries TRBV4-3 and TRBJ2-7; 8 nucleotides line up with TRBD1. Germline assignment: CDR1 LGHNA and CDR2 YSLEER. The CDR3 runs to 14 residues. V dropped 3 bases and J dropped 2; count of bases not matched to a gene: 3. This CDR3 reads CASSHGQGTYEQYF. The CDR3 DNA follows: TGCGCCAGCAGCCACGGACAGGGAACCTACGAGCAGTACTTC.

This clonotype has just a few counts. The chain uses TRBV5-1 and TRBJ2-1, with TRBD2 identical over 8 bases. This CDR3 region has 16 residues. Germline V lookup: CDR1 SGHRS, CDR2 YFSETQ. V dropped 3 bases and J dropped 4; count of bases not matched to a gene: 9. In nucleotides, the CDR3 is TGCGCCAGCAGCTGGAACCCGGGGGGGCCTTACAATGAGCAGTTCTTC. This codes for CASSWNPGGPYNEQFF.

The genes are TRBV11-1 and TRBJ1-2; D remains unclear. The CDR3 is 13 amino acids. The germline V gene has CDR1 SGHAT and CDR2 FQDESV (reference sequence). Trimming pared 5 bases from V and 4 bases from J, leaving 11 bases between. In DNA form, the CDR3 reads TGTGCCAGCAGCGCTTCCCGGGGCTATGGCTACACCTTC. Encoded protein: CASSASRGYGYTF.

The V call is TRBV7-9, the J call TRBJ2-1, with 7 bases fitting TRBD2. CDR3 size: 16 residues. The V and J ends lost 1 base and 8 bases, in that order; junction bases with no gene match: 11. Per the germline V gene, CDR1 is SEHNR and CDR2 is FQNEAQ (reference sequence). The CDR3 here is CASSLVDPSGGDEQFF. In DNA form, the CDR3 reads TGTGCCAGCAGCTTAGTTGACCCTAGCGGTGGGGATGAGCAGTTCTTC.

CDR3: CASSLVGGLSETQYF. The CDR3 DNA is TGTGCCAGCAGCTTAGTAGGGGGGCTGAGCGAGACCCAGTACTTC. The V gene is TRBV7-3, the J gene TRBJ2-5; D could derive from TRBD1 or TRBD2 (6 bases each). V was clipped by 2 bases and J by 5 bases, with 15 bases between them. The CDR3 loop spans 15 amino acids. In germline, CDR1 is SGHTA, CDR2 FQGTGA.

There are many counts of this clonotype. This chain's CDR3 is CATGTEKDTQYF. Written as DNA, the CDR3 is TGTGCCACAGGGACAGAAAAAGATACGCAGTATTTT. The V gene is TRBV10-3, the J gene TRBJ2-3; 7 positions agree with TRBD1. With V trimmed by 10 bases and J by 5 bases, 6 bases remained unmatched. CDR1 is ENHRY and CDR2 is SYGVKD in the germline V gene. CDR3 length: 12 amino acids.

The V and J genes are TRBV28 and TRBJ2-1, with TRBD1 matching over 7 bases. The length of the CDR3 is 14 residues. Trimming took 3 bases from V and 13 from J; bases not matched to a gene: 12. Germline V gene data show CDR1 as MDHEN and CDR2 as SYDVKM. CDR3 region: CASSFLGQANSQFF. The DNA of the CDR3 is TGTGCCAGCAGTTTCTTAGGACAGGCAAATAGCCAGTTCTTC.

This clonotype showed up just once. The chain links TRBV27 to TRBJ1-5; possible D gene TRBD1, 5 bases. The CDR3 spans 17 residues. Germline V gene data show CDR1 as MNHEY and CDR2 as SMNVEV (reference sequence). Between the trimmed V and J ends, which lost 5 bases and 0 bases, there was a span of 17 bases. This chain's CDR3 is CASSTLRAGSSNQPQHF. The CDR3 DNA is TGTGCCAGCAGTACCCTCAGGGCAGGGAGTAGCAATCAGCCCCAGCATTTT.

The chain links TRBV12-3 or TRBV12-4 to TRBJ1-1; a possible D gene is TRBD1 (5 bases). The CDR3 spans 13 residues. V was clipped by 7 bases and J by 5 bases, with 14 bases between them. The CDR3 region is CASTPPGFTEAFF. CDR3 DNA sequence: TGTGCCAGCACCCCCCCAGGGTTTACTGAAGCTTTCTTT.

This clonotype occurred a few times. This chain's CDR3 is CASSQDRGLAETQYF. The DNA for the CDR3 is TGCGCCAGCAGCCAAGATAGGGGACTGGCGGAGACCCAGTACTTC. This sequence joins TRBV4-3 and TRBJ2-5, with D perhaps TRBD2 (6 bases). Trimming left V 0 bases short and J 5 bases short, with 13 bases between. This CDR3 region has 15 residues. Germline CDR1 LGHNA, CDR2 YSLEER.

Concerning this clonotype: Compared with germline, one end of the junction differs, possibly owing to a read error. The chain combines TRBV12-5 with TRBJ2-7; TRBD2 agrees at 7 bases. The CDR3 sequence is 12 residues long. The V gene's germline CDR1 is LGHNT and CDR2 FRNRAP. The DNA of the CDR3 is TGTGCTAGTGCTTTGGGGGGGAGTGAGCAGTACTTC. Translated, it gives CASALGGSEQYF.

V usage is TRBV6-2 or TRBV6-3 and J usage is TRBJ2-7; 9 nucleotides align to TRBD1. Looked up from germline, CDR1 is MNHEY and CDR2 is SVGEGT. This CDR3 comprises 15 residues. V trimming: 6 bases; J trimming: 5 bases; junction bases outside the gene matches: 11. The CDR3 region has the DNA TGTGCCAGCAGAGAATCCGGGACAGGGAACCACGAGCAGTACTTC. Residues: CASRESGTGNHEQYF.

This clonotype was observed a few times. The rearrangement links TRBV15 to TRBJ1-1; 7 nucleotides align to TRBD1. Germline CDR1 LNHNV, CDR2 YYDKDF (reference sequence). This CDR3 has 15 amino acids. The ends lost 0 bases at V and 10 bases at J; junction bases unmatched: 11. The CDR3 nucleotides read TGTGCCACCAGCAGAGATGTTTGGAGGCAGGGGGGAGCTTTCTTT. Protein sequence: CATSRDVWRQGGAFF.

V gene TRBV6-5 combines with J gene TRBJ2-7, with a tentative D call TRBD1 (6 bases). Trimming stripped 4 bases from V and 0 bases from J, with 13 bases between. The germline V gene has CDR1 MNHEY and CDR2 SVGAGI. The CDR3 length is 15 residues. The CDR3 here is CASSSPGQLSYEQYF. In DNA, the CDR3 is TGTGCCAGCAGTTCGCCGGGACAACTCTCCTACGAGCAGTACTTC.

In this sample, this clonotype turned up many times. V usage is TRBV4-3 and J usage is TRBJ2-5; 9 bases are a match to TRBD2. V was clipped by 2 bases and J by 2 bases; unmatched bases: 9. Germline lookup yields CDR1 LGHNA and CDR2 YSLEER. The CDR3 consists of 17 residues. The DNA of the CDR3 is TGCGCCAGCAGCCAATCTCTTCCGGGACTAGCACAAGAGACCCAGTACTTC. As protein: CASSQSLPGLAQETQYF.

This clonotype showed up just a few times. The rearrangement links TRBV6-1 to TRBJ2-7; D is perhaps TRBD2 (5 bases). The CDR3 has 15 residues. Germline loops: CDR1 MNHNS, CDR2 SASEGT. V was trimmed by 1 base and J by 3 bases, leaving 13 bases between them. The CDR3 sequence is CASSEGRNPGYEQYF. Here the CDR3 DNA reads TGTGCCAGCAGTGAAGGGAGGAACCCCGGCTACGAGCAGTACTTC.

This clonotype was recorded a few times. The V gene is TRBV28, the J gene TRBJ2-3; 11 bases map to TRBD1. Germline-derived CDR1 and CDR2 are MDHEN and SYDVKM. The junction had 2 bases not matched to a gene; V was cut back by 2 bases and J by 4 bases. The CDR3 is 15 residues long. CDR3 nucleotides: TGTGCCAGCAGTTTAAGGACAGGGGGCGCAGATACGCAGTATTTT. Its protein product is CASSLRTGGADTQYF. Supplemented by reference TRBV28 and TRBJ2-3, the full variable domain reads DVKVTQSSRYLVKRTGEKVFLECVQDMDHENMFWYRQDPGLGLRLIYFSYDVKMKEKGDIPEGYSVSREKKERFSLILESASTNQTSMYLCASSLRTGGADTQYFGPGTRLTVL.

The genes are TRBV19 and TRBJ1-4; 7 positions agree with TRBD1. V shed 5 bases and J 7 bases; nucleotides not matched to a gene: 10. This CDR3 spans 15 amino acids. Per germline, CDR1 LNHDA and CDR2 SQIVND (reference sequence). The CDR3 spells CASSFLDRDVEKLFF. CDR3 coding DNA: TGTGCCAGTAGTTTCCTCGACAGGGACGTTGAAAAACTGTTTTTT.

This chain links TRBV3-1 with TRBJ2-5; D is uncertain. The CDR3 is made up of 11 amino acids. Trimming stripped 1 base from V and 13 bases from J, with 10 bases between. Germline V gives CDR1 LGHDT, CDR2 YNNKEL (reference sequence). The CDR3 region is CASSQAKSVYF. CDR3 nucleotides: TGTGCCAGCAGCCAAGCAAAGTCAGTGTACTTC.

V usage is TRBV4-1 and J usage is TRBJ1-1, with D tentatively TRBD1 (6 bases). Germline CDR1 reads MGHRA; CDR2 reads YSYEKL. V lost 4 bases and J lost 5, with 11 bases in between. This CDR3 region has 13 residues. The CDR3 nucleotides are TGCGCCAGCAGCCGCACGACAGGAACTGAAGCTTTCTTT. This gives the protein CASSRTTGTEAFF.